The 6 T cell receptor beta chains reported below all come from one sample, sequenced in a study of T cell changes during pregnancy in multiple sclerosis. Profiling relied on immunoSEQ multiplex PCR, and the TCRdb table lists in-frame clones only, not all of them. The repertoire holds some 27,000 clones, with roughly 89% as singletons. The material sequenced was CD4+ T cells from peripheral blood mononuclear cells, taken in the second trimester of pregnancy. The receptors were gathered from a female donor with multiple sclerosis, enrolled in a pregnancy study.

The rearrangement links TRBV25-1 to TRBJ2-2; possible D gene TRBD1, 5 bases. The germline CDR1 and CDR2 sequences are MGHDK and SYGVNS. Trimming left V 3 bases short and J 6 bases short, with 14 bases between. This CDR3 has 15 residues. The CDR3 is CASSDPAGYSGELFF. As DNA, the CDR3 is TGTGCCAGCAGTGACCCCGCAGGGTATTCCGGGGAGCTGTTTTTT.

The chain employs TRBV2 and TRBJ1-1; TRBD1 aligns across 8 bases. Germline loops: CDR1 SNHLY, CDR2 FYNNEI. The V segment lost 3 bases and the J segment 5 bases; nucleotides outside the gene matches: 2. The CDR3 runs to 13 residues. CDR3 sequence reads: CASSDHRGTEAFF. The CDR3 DNA is TGTGCCAGCAGTGACCACAGGGGGACTGAAGCTTTCTTT.

The chain links TRBV9 to TRBJ1-2, with D tentatively TRBD1 (5 bases). CDR1 and CDR2 (germline): SGDLS, YYNGEE. This CDR3 has 15 amino acids. The V end lost 2 bases, the J end lost 8 bases, and 19 bases lay between the germline ends. CDR3 loop: CASSVKIGRVGGYTF. CDR3 DNA: TGTGCCAGCAGCGTTAAAATCGGCAGGGTAGGAGGCTACACCTTC.

The chain has TRBV5-5 and TRBJ1-3; 7 bases map to TRBD1. The germline V gene has CDR1 SGHKS and CDR2 YYEKEE (reference sequence). V shed 3 bases and J 0 bases; nucleotides not matched to a gene: 9. CDR3 length: 17 residues. In nucleotides, the CDR3 is TGTGCCAGCAGCTGGACAGGTCCCTCAGGCTCTGGAAACACCATATATTTT. This translates into CASSWTGPSGSGNTIYF.

The chain uses TRBV6-1 and TRBJ1-5; D unresolved. Germline V gene lookup returns CDR1 MNHNS and CDR2 SASEGT. This CDR3 has 13 amino acids. The V end lost 1 base, the J end lost 6 bases, and 7 bases lay between the germline ends. For the CDR3, the DNA is TGTGCCAGCAGTGAAGTGGCGGGTCAGCCCCAGCATTTT. This gives the protein CASSEVAGQPQHF.

The CDR3 DNA reads as TGTGCCACCAGCAGGGGACAGATCAATGAGCAGTTCTTC. Translation gives CATSRGQINEQFF. The chain carries TRBV15 and TRBJ2-1; 7 bases match TRBD1. V lost 3 bases, J lost 6 bases, and 2 bases stayed unmatched. The CDR3 runs 13 residues. Germline V gene data show CDR1 as LNHNV and CDR2 as YYDKDF (reference sequence).